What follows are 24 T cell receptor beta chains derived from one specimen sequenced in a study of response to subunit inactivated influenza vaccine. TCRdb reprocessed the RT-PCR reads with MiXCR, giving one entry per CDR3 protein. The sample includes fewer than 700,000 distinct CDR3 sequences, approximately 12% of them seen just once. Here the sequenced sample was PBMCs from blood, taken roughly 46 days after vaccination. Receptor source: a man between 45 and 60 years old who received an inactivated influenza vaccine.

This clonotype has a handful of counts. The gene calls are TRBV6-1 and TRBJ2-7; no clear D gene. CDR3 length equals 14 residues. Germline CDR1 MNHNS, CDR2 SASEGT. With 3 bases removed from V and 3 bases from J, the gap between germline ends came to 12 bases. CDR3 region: CASSDPPWDYEQYF. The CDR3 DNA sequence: TGTGCCAGCAGTGACCCTCCCTGGGACTACGAGCAGTACTTC.

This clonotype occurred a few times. The CDR3 DNA reads TGTGCCAGCATCGAGAGCTCCTACGAGCAGTACTTC. Translated: CASIESSYEQYF. The genes are TRBV2 and TRBJ2-7; no clear D gene. Germline CDR1 is SNHLY and CDR2 is FYNNEI. The CDR3 runs to 12 residues. With 7 bases removed from V and 0 bases from J, the gap between germline ends came to 7 bases.

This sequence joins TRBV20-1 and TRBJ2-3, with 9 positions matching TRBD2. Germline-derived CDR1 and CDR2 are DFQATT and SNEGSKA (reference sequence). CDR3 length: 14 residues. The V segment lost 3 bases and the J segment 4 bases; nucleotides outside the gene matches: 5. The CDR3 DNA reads TGCAGTGCTAGTAGGCTAGCGGGGCCAGATACGCAGTATTTT. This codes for CSASRLAGPDTQYF.

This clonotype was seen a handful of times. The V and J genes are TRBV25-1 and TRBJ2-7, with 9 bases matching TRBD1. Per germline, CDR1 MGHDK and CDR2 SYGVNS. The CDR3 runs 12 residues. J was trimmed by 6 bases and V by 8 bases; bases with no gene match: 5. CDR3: CASSGTGIEQYF. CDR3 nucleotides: TGTGCCAGCTCCGGGACAGGGATCGAGCAGTACTTC.

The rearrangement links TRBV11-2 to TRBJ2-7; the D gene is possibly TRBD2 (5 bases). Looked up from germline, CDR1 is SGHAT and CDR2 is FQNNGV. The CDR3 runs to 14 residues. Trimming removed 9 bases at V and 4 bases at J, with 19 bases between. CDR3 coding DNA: TGTGCCAGTACCCTGGCGCGGAGGCCATACGAGCAGTACTTC. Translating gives CASTLARRPYEQYF.

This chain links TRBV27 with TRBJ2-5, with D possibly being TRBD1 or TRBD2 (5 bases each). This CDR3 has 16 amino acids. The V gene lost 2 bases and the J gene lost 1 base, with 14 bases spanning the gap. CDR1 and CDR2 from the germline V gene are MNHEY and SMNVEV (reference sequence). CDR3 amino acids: CASSLMSWGPQETQYF. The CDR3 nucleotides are TGTGCCAGCAGTTTAATGAGTTGGGGACCCCAAGAGACCCAGTACTTC.

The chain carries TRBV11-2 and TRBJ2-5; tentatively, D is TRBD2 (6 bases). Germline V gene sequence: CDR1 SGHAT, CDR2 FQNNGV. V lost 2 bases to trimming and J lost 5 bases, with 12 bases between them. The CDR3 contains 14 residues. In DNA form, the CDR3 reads TGTGCCAGCAGCTTAACAGGTCTAGCGGAGACCCAGTACTTC. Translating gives CASSLTGLAETQYF.

Here the CDR3 reads CASSVPGSGGAVFF. The CDR3 DNA reads as TGTGCCAGCAGCGTGCCGGGCAGCGGGGGGGCCGTGTTCTTC. The rearrangement links TRBV6-2 or TRBV6-3 to TRBJ2-1, with TRBD2 matching 10 bases. The CDR3 loop spans 14 amino acids. Germline V gives CDR1 MNHEY, CDR2 SVGEGT. Trimming took 6 bases from V and 15 from J; bases not matched to a gene: 14.

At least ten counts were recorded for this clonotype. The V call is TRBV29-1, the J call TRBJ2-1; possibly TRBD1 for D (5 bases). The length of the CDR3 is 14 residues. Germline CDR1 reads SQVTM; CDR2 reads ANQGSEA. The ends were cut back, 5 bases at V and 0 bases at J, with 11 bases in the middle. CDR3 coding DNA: TGCAGCGTTCTGCAGGGAAGCTCCTACAATGAGCAGTTCTTC. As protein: CSVLQGSSYNEQFF.

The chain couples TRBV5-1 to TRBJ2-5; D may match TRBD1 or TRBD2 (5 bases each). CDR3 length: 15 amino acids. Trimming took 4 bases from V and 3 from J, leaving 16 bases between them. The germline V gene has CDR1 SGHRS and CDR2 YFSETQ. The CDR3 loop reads CASSVGQPGKETQYF. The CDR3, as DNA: TGCGCCAGCAGCGTAGGACAACCCGGGAAAGAGACCCAGTACTTC.

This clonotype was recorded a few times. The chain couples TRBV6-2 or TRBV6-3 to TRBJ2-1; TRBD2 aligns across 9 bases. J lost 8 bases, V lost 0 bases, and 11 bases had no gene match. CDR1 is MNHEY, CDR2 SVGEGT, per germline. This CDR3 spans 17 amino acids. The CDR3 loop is CASSYSSSGTLWYEQFF. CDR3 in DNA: TGTGCCAGCAGTTACTCCTCTAGCGGGACCTTGTGGTATGAGCAGTTCTTC.

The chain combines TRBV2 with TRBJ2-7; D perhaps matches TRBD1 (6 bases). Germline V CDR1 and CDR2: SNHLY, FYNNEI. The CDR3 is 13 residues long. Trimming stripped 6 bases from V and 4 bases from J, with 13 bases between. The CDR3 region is CASRTTGGYEQYF. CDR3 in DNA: TGTGCCAGCAGAACGACAGGAGGATACGAGCAGTACTTC.

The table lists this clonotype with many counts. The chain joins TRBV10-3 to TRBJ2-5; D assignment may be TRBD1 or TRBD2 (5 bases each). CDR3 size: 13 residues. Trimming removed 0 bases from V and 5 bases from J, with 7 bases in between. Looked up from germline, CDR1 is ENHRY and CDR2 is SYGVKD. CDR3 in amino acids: CAISESGVETQYF. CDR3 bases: TGTGCCATCAGTGAGTCGGGGGTGGAGACCCAGTACTTC.

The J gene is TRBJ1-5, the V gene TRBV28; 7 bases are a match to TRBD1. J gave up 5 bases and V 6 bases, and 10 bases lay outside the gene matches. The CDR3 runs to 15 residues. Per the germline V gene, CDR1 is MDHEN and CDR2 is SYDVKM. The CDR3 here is CASSSLGQRDQPQHF. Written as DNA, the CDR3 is TGTGCCAGCAGCTCACTGGGACAGAGAGATCAGCCCCAGCATTTT.

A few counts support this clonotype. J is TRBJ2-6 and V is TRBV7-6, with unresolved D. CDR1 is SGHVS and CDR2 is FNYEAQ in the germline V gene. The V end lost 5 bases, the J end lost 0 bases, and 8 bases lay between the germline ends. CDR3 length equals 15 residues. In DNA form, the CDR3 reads TGTGCCAGCAGCCCCCAGTACTCTGGGGCCAACGTCCTGACTTTC. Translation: CASSPQYSGANVLTF.

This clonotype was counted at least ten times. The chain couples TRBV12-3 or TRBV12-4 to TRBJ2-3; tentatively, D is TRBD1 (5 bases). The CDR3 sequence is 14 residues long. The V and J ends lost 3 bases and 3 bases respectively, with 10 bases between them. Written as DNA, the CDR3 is TGTGCCAGCAGTTTTGGCCAGGGAACAGATACGCAGTATTTT. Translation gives CASSFGQGTDTQYF.

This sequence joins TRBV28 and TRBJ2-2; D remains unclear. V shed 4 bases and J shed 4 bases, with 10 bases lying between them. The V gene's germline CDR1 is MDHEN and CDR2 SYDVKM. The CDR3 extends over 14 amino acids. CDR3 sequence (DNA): TGTGCCAGCAGTTCCGACTCTACCACCGGGGAGCTGTTTTTT. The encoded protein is CASSSDSTTGELFF.

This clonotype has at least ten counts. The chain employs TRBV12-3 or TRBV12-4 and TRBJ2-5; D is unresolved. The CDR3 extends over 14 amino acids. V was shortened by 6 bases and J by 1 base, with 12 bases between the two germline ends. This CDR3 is CASSHGRLQETQYF. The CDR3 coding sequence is TGTGCCAGCAGCCACGGACGGCTCCAAGAGACCCAGTACTTC.

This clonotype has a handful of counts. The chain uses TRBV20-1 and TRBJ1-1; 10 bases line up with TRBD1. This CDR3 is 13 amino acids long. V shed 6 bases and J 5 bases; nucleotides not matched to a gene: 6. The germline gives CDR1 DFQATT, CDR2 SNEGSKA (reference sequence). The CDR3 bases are TGCAGTGCCCCGGGACAGGGGAGGACTGAAGCTTTCTTT. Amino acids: CSAPGQGRTEAFF.

Written as DNA, the CDR3 is TGTGCCAGCAGCCCCGGCAGGGGCCTCGTTGAGCAGTACTTC. This encodes CASSPGRGLVEQYF. The J gene is TRBJ2-7, the V gene TRBV11-2, with D maybe TRBD1 (6 bases). CDR1 and CDR2 from the germline V gene are SGHAT and FQNNGV. The CDR3 totals 14 residues. Trimming shortened V by 5 bases and J by 7 bases, and 18 bases separated the two germline ends.

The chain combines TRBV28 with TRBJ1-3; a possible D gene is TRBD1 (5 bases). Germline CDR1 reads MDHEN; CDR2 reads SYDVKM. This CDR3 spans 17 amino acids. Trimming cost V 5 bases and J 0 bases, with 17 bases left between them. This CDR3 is CASSRSGVRPSGNTIYF. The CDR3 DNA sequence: TGTGCCAGCAGTCGGTCGGGGGTCCGACCCTCTGGAAACACCATATATTTT.

The CDR3 reads CSARGQGTAETQYF. CDR3 nucleotide sequence: TGCAGTGCTAGAGGACAGGGGACGGCGGAGACCCAGTACTTC. The gene calls are TRBV20-1 and TRBJ2-5; TRBD1 matches 8 bases. V lost 1 base, J lost 5 bases, and 6 bases stayed unmatched. Per germline, CDR1 DFQATT and CDR2 SNEGSKA (reference sequence). The CDR3 length is 14 residues.

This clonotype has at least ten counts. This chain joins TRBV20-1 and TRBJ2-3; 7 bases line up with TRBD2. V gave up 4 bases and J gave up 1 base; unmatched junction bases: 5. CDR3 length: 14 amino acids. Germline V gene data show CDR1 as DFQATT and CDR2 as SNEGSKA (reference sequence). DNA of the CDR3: TGCAGTGCTACTTGGGGGGGGGGCACAGATACGCAGTATTTT. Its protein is CSATWGGGTDTQYF.

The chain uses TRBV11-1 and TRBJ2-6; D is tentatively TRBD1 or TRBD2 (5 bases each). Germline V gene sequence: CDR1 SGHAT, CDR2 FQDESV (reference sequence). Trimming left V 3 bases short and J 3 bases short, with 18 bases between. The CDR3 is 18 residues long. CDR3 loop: CASSFWGRDEHGANVLTF. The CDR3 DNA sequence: TGTGCCAGCAGCTTTTGGGGCAGGGACGAACATGGGGCCAACGTCCTGACTTTC.